Listed below are T cell receptor beta chains from one sample, sequenced in a study of cytomegalovirus exposure and HLA in healthy donors. TCRdb's table, derived via immunoSEQ multiplex PCR, lists solely in-frame clones and lacks some. The table has approximately 85,000 clones, 80% seen once. Sequencing input: PBMCs. These receptors came from a man aged 30 to 45 in good health and CMV-seronegative. Each CDR3 is given with its conserved first and last residue. Each record gives: CDR3 DNA, CDR3 protein, D gene, J gene, V gene, clone size. D genes are given only for firm matches. Rows may omit the clone size; those that give it use once, few, many or a size class.

CDR3 DNA: TGCAGCGTTGGGGAACTACAGGGAATGCGCACCTTC; CDR3 protein: CSVGELQGMRTF; D gene: NA; J gene: TRBJ1-2; V gene: TRBV29-1; clone size: NA
CDR3 DNA: TGTGCCAGCCAAACAGGGGACGCAGATACGCAGTATTTT; CDR3 protein: CASQTGDADTQYF; D gene: TRBD1; J gene: TRBJ2-3; V gene: TRBV6-1; clone size: NA
CDR3 DNA: TGTGCCAGCAGCTCCGGACTAGCGGCCTCCTACAATGAGCAGTTCTTC; CDR3 protein: CASSSGLAASYNEQFF; D gene: TRBD2; J gene: TRBJ2-1; V gene: TRBV7-2; clone size: NA
CDR3 DNA: TGTGCCAGCAGATCTGTCTCTACTAGCGGGAGGAATGGTACGCAGTATTTT; CDR3 protein: CASRSVSTSGRNGTQYF; D gene: TRBD2; J gene: TRBJ2-3; V gene: TRBV25-1; clone size: NA
CDR3 DNA: TGTGCCAGCAGTGCCCACCGGTTCGATGAGCAGTTCTTC; CDR3 protein: CASSAHRFDEQFF; D gene: NA; J gene: TRBJ2-1; V gene: TRBV28; clone size: NA
CDR3 DNA: TGTGCCAGCAGCTTAAAAAGGATTGGGGTACTAGCGCATGAGCAGTTCTTC; CDR3 protein: CASSLKRIGVLAHEQFF; D gene: TRBD2; J gene: TRBJ2-1; V gene: TRBV7-9; clone size: NA
CDR3 DNA: TGTGCCAGCAGCTTTTCGGGGGGTCAGCCCCAGCATTTT; CDR3 protein: CASSFSGGQPQHF; D gene: NA; J gene: TRBJ1-5; V gene: TRBV7-2; clone size: NA
CDR3 DNA: TGTGCCAGTACCGACAGGGGGCGGAACTATGGCTACACCTTC; CDR3 protein: CASTDRGRNYGYTF; D gene: TRBD1; J gene: TRBJ1-2; V gene: TRBV19; clone size: NA
CDR3 DNA: TGTGCCAGCAGCCCTGCAACCTACAGGGGACAAGAAAATGGCTACACCTTC; CDR3 protein: CASSPATYRGQENGYTF; D gene: TRBD1; J gene: TRBJ1-2; V gene: TRBV7-2; clone size: NA
CDR3 DNA: TGTGCCAGCAACAGGGGTATCTACGAGCAGTACTTC; CDR3 protein: CASNRGIYEQYF; D gene: TRBD1; J gene: TRBJ2-7; V gene: TRBV6-1; clone size: once